This T cell receptor beta chain was sequenced in a study of blood T cell repertoires in COVID-19. The authors' processing: Estimation of nucleated cell counts relied on the amplification of reference gene primers. Data came from immunoSEQ multiplex PCR; TCRdb stores just in-frame clones and leaves some out. V and J calls and clone size follow that table, whereas D and trimming were derived from the DNA. This table holds approximately 300,000 clones, approximately 85% found once. This CDR3 is 14 amino acids long. Germline lookup yields CDR1 LGHNA and CDR2 YSLEER. V dropped 4 bases and J dropped 2 bases, with 11 bases sitting between them.

The V gene is TRBV4-3, the J gene TRBJ1-2; D remains ambiguous. The sample was peripheral blood. The receptor was derived from a human donor with COVID-19, enrolled during active disease. The donor label of this sample is uncertain. CDR3 loop: CASSLGRNNYGYTF. The CDR3 DNA follows: TGCGCCAGCAGCCTGGGCAGGAACAACTATGGCTACACCTTC.